This TCR beta chain was found in a study of control samples from healthy donors and cancer patients. This CDR3 contains 16 residues. From germline, CDR1 is MGHRA and CDR2 YSYEKL. Deletions cut 6 bases from V and 0 bases from J, with 14 bases between. This clone was observed a single time. TCRdb keeps only in-frame clones here, not all; method: immunoSEQ multiplex PCR. The sample shows roughly 120,000 clones, about 88% of them seen only once. J is TRBJ1-4 and V is TRBV4-1; D is uncertain. What was sequenced was blood. The receptor was derived from a woman aged 70-85 years in good health. CDR3 amino acids: CASRLSGTATNEKLFF. The CDR3 DNA reads TGCGCCAGCAGGCTATCTGGCACAGCAACTAATGAAAAACTGTTTTTT.